This T cell receptor beta chain appears in the sequencing data of a study of CD4 T cells in relation to SARS-CoV-2 and coronaviruses. Study information: Controls used an HIV-1 Nef peptide pool or no peptide. The restricting HLA molecule for shared crossreactive spike epitopes was mapped.

As to this clone: The target antigen is unknown.

Germline CDR1 reads SQVTM; CDR2 reads ANQGSEA. The CDR3 is made up of 15 amino acids. V was clipped by 5 bases and J by 8 bases, with 22 bases between them. CD4+ T cells from unexposed donors were obtained before the COVID-19 pandemic (2011-2018). The cells were cultured for under 13 days before CD4+ T cells were isolated. TCRdb's table, derived via immunoSEQ multiplex PCR, lists solely in-frame clones and lacks some. Seen here are 20,000 to 25,000 clones, less than 80% observed once, and the top ten hold about 17%. Study conclusions and caveats: In roughly 65% of donors, memory CD4+ clonotypes crossrecognized SARS-CoV-2 and at least one common cold coronavirus spike.

Material: CD4+ T cells from PBMCs, cultured in vitro. The sequence derives from a human donor in good health. The chain is built from TRBV29-1 and TRBJ2-1; D is tentatively TRBD1 or TRBD2 (7 bases each). The CDR3 loop reads CSVRPRQGGKDEQFF. The CDR3 DNA reads TGCAGCGTTCGACCCCGGCAGGGGGGGAAAGATGAGCAGTTCTTC.